Presented here are 16 T cell receptor beta chains from one specimen sequenced in a study of T cell responses to AZD1222 COVID-19 vaccine. Sequencing was performed with immunoSEQ multiplex PCR; in TCRdb, only in-frame clones are kept and a portion is missing. The sample consists of some 200,000 clones, 80% to 95% of them appearing once. The starting material was peripheral blood, obtained 28 days after the second AZD1222 dose. The receptor source for this set is an adult who received the AZD1222 COVID-19 vaccine.

The CDR3 here is CASSYRATGIYNEQFF. CDR3 coding DNA: TGTGCCAGCAGTTACCGGGCGACAGGGATCTACAATGAGCAGTTCTTC. V usage is TRBV6-2 or TRBV6-3 and J usage is TRBJ2-1; TRBD1 matches 7 bases. V dropped 2 bases and J dropped 3; count of bases not matched to a gene: 7. The CDR3 runs to 16 residues. CDR1 MNHEY and CDR2 SVGEGT come from the germline V gene.

The chain carries TRBV20-1 and TRBJ2-1; D not resolved. The germline V and J ends were trimmed by 2 bases and 7 bases, with 6 bases remaining between them. The CDR3 runs 11 residues. Germline CDR1 DFQATT, CDR2 SNEGSKA (reference sequence). CDR3 DNA sequence: TGCAGTGCTAGAAGGAGAAATGAGCAGTTCTTC. Translated: CSARRRNEQFF.

V and J are TRBV7-5 and TRBJ2-1. TRBV7-5 is shown as a pseudogene. The CDR3 loop spans 12 amino acids. The CDR3 loop is CARSYWEGEQFF. DNA for the CDR3: TGTGCCAGAAGCTACTGGGAAGGTGAGCAGTTCTTC.

J is TRBJ2-2 and V is TRBV9; TRBD2 agrees at 12 bases. V dropped 1 base and J dropped 4; count of bases not matched to a gene: 5. Germline lookup yields CDR1 SGDLS and CDR2 YYNGEE. The length of the CDR3 is 17 residues. The CDR3, as DNA: TGTGCCAGCAGCGTACTAGCGGGAGGGCCGGGCACCGGGGAGCTGTTTTTT. Its translation: CASSVLAGGPGTGELFF.

The chain combines TRBV4-1 with TRBJ1-6; D uncertain. Trimming shortened V by 0 bases and J by 2 bases, and 23 bases separated the two germline ends. The V gene's germline CDR1 is MGHRA and CDR2 YSYEKL. The CDR3 is 21 amino acids. Written as DNA, the CDR3 is TGCGCCAGCAGCCAAGAGGGCCAGTCGACCCAACCTTTTACCTATAATTCACCCCTCCACTTT. Residues: CASSQEGQSTQPFTYNSPLHF.

The genes are TRBV10-3 and TRBJ2-5; 10 bases line up with TRBD1. The CDR3 length is 16 residues. Trimming removed 0 bases from V and 1 base from J; junction bases left unmatched: 2. Germline V gene sequence: CDR1 ENHRY, CDR2 SYGVKD. DNA of the CDR3: TGTGCCATCAGTGAGTCCCGGACAGGGGGCCAAGAGACCCAGTACTTC. Its protein product is CAISESRTGGQETQYF.

V is TRBV7-9 and J is TRBJ2-7; 11 positions match TRBD2. Unmatched junction bases numbered 5, after V lost 2 bases and J lost 5 bases. The CDR3 is 15 residues long. CDR1 is SEHNR and CDR2 is FQNEAQ in the germline V gene (reference sequence). In DNA form, the CDR3 reads TGTGCCAGCAGCTTAACTAGCGGGAGAACCCACGAGCAGTACTTC. Its translation: CASSLTSGRTHEQYF.

The DNA for the CDR3 is TGTGCCAGCAGCTACCTACAGGGGACCGGGGAGCTGTTTTTT. This gives the protein CASSYLQGTGELFF. The chain uses TRBV7-9 and TRBJ2-2; 7 bases are shared with TRBD1. This CDR3 spans 14 amino acids. V dropped 4 bases and J dropped 5; count of bases not matched to a gene: 4. Germline V gives CDR1 SEHNR, CDR2 FQNEAQ (reference sequence).

The count of this clone is one. The chain uses TRBV5-1 and TRBJ1-1; tentatively, D is TRBD1 (5 bases). The V end was cut by 1 base, the J end by 6 bases, with 13 bases between. The CDR3 length is 14 residues. Looked up from germline, CDR1 is SGHRS and CDR2 is YFSETQ. CDR3 protein: CASSLSGAAPEAFF. The CDR3 DNA sequence: TGCGCCAGCAGCTTGTCCGGGGCGGCCCCTGAAGCTTTCTTT.

The V call is TRBV24-1, the J call TRBJ1-5; TRBD1 agrees at 8 bases. The germline V gene has CDR1 KGHDR and CDR2 SFDVKD. Trimming removed 7 bases from V and 2 bases from J; junction bases left unmatched: 12. The CDR3 consists of 17 residues. CDR3 in amino acids: CATSRTGRGRGNQPQHF. The DNA of the CDR3 is TGTGCCACCAGCCGGACAGGGCGTGGACGAGGCAATCAGCCCCAGCATTTT.

The rearrangement joins TRBV5-8 to TRBJ1-1; no clear D gene. The V end was cut by 0 bases, the J end by 10 bases, with 19 bases between. Germline V gives CDR1 SGHTS, CDR2 YDEGEE. This CDR3 has 15 residues. CDR3 loop: CASSLVDISSGRAFF. The CDR3 DNA sequence: TGTGCCAGCAGCTTGGTTGACATCTCCTCGGGAAGAGCTTTCTTT.

This rearrangement joins TRBV28 to TRBJ2-1; 8 bases are shared with TRBD1. Germline V gene data show CDR1 as MDHEN and CDR2 as SYDVKM. J was trimmed by 3 bases and V by 5 bases; bases with no gene match: 6. The CDR3 spans 15 residues. Written as DNA, the CDR3 is TGTGCCAGCAGTCTACCTGGACAGGGCTACAATGAGCAGTTCTTC. Translation: CASSLPGQGYNEQFF.

The table lists this clone with a count of one. The rearrangement joins TRBV6-1 to TRBJ1-6; no definite D call. V lost 0 bases and J lost 7, with 7 bases in between. Germline V CDR1 and CDR2: MNHNS, SASEGT. The CDR3 sequence is 14 residues long. CDR3 DNA sequence: TGTGCCAGCAGTGAAGCTAACAGAAATTCACCCCTCCACTTT. This sequence encodes CASSEANRNSPLHF.

The rearrangement uses TRBV3-1 (or the pseudogene TRBV3-2) and TRBJ1-3; D is undetermined. CDR1 is LGHDT and CDR2 is YNNKEL in the germline V gene (reference sequence). Deletions cut 4 bases from V and 0 bases from J, with 7 bases between. CDR3 length equals 14 residues. The CDR3 DNA sequence: TGTGCCAGCAGCCTCGTGAGCTCTGGAAACACCATATATTTT. This translates into CASSLVSSGNTIYF.

The chain employs TRBV3-1 (or the pseudogene TRBV3-2) and TRBJ1-3; a possible D gene is TRBD1 (5 bases). V dropped 2 bases and J dropped 0 bases, with 11 bases sitting between them. This CDR3 is built from 16 residues. The V gene's germline CDR1 is LGHDT and CDR2 YNNKEL (reference sequence). The CDR3 DNA reads TGTGCCAGCAGCCAACGAGGGGCCCTCTCTGGAAACACCATATATTTT. Its translation is CASSQRGALSGNTIYF.

The chain links TRBV2 to TRBJ2-1; 8 bases fit TRBD2. In germline, CDR1 is SNHLY, CDR2 FYNNEI. Trimming cost V 7 bases and J 7 bases; bases outside gene matches: 9. This CDR3 region has 14 residues. In DNA form, the CDR3 reads TGTGCCAGCACCGGGTCGGGAGGGCCGAATGAGCAGTTCTTC. It codes for CASTGSGGPNEQFF. Complete variable domain (other parts from reference TRBV2 and TRBJ2-1): EPEVTQTPSHQVTQMGQEVILRCVPISNHLYFYWYRQILGQKVEFLVSFYNNEISEKSEIFDDQFSVERPDGSNFTLKIRSTKLEDSAMYFCASTGSGGPNEQFFGPGTRLTVL.